The 2 T cell receptor beta chains in this list originate from one sample, sequenced in a study of yellow fever vaccine responses in identical twins. TCRdb redid the calling of the RT-PCR reads with MiXCR, one entry per CDR3 protein. This sample has around 1,200 distinct CDR3 sequences; about 86% occur once, and the top ten carry around 24%. Sequenced material: T cells from blood (PBMCs), unsorted or a sorted subset (not recorded which), taken before or after yellow fever vaccination (not recorded which). The receptors shown here come from a female donor who received the yellow fever vaccine.

The rearrangement links TRBV3-1 to TRBJ1-1, with TRBD1 as a possible D gene (6 bases). The V gene's germline CDR1 is LGHDT and CDR2 YNNKEL (reference sequence). Trimming cost V 2 bases and J 3 bases, with 10 bases left between them. The CDR3 loop spans 14 amino acids. The CDR3 nucleotides read TGTGCCAGCAGCCAAAAACAGGGTTACACTGAAGCTTTCTTT. Protein: CASSQKQGYTEAFF. Together with reference TRBV3-1 and TRBJ1-1, the CDR3 gives the full variable domain: DTAVSQTPKYLVTQMGNDKSIKCEQNLGHDTMYWYKQDSKKFLKIMFSYNNKELIINETVPNRFSPKSPDKAHLNLHINSLELGDSAVYFCASSQKQGYTEAFFGQGTRLTVV.

The rearrangement joins TRBV4-3 to TRBJ2-1; 9 positions agree with TRBD2. The CDR3 runs to 15 residues. V was clipped by 0 bases and J by 6 bases; unmatched bases: 3. Germline CDR1 reads LGHNA; CDR2 reads YSLEER. The CDR3 is CASSQDGLAINEQFF. The CDR3 DNA sequence: TGCGCCAGCAGCCAAGACGGACTAGCGATCAATGAGCAGTTCTTC.